The present T cell receptor beta chain was sequenced within a study of blood T cell repertoires in COVID-19. Assay: immunoSEQ multiplex PCR; the TCRdb copy retains only in-frame clones and omits some. The sample shows some 510,000 clones, 85% to 90% of them seen only once. Trimming stripped 6 bases from V and 8 bases from J, with 17 bases between. This CDR3 is 14 amino acids long. Germline assignment: CDR1 SGHNT and CDR2 YENEEA. Sequencing was done on a sample of PBMCs or T cells enriched from blood (not recorded which). This clonotype was obtained from a woman aged 40 to 55 who had recovered from COVID-19. The rearrangement uses TRBV11-3 and TRBJ2-1, with TRBD2 as a possible D gene (5 bases). The CDR3 DNA is TGTGCCAGCAGTACCCGAGGAGGCGGGCATGAGCAGTTCTTC. It yields the protein CASSTRGGGHEQFF.